The next 27 T cell receptor beta chains were all read from a single sample in a study of T cell responses to AZD1222 COVID-19 vaccine. Sequencing used immunoSEQ multiplex PCR; TCRdb keeps in-frame clones, though not all of them. The sample has roughly 150,000 clones; roughly 93% are singletons. This sample comprised peripheral blood, obtained 28 days after the second AZD1222 dose. Receptors were obtained from an adult who received the AZD1222 COVID-19 vaccine.

V and J are TRBV6-5 and TRBJ2-7, with D perhaps matching TRBD2 (6 bases). Germline CDR1 is MNHEY and CDR2 is SVGAGI. V was pared by 5 bases and J by 3 bases, with 14 bases between. The CDR3 contains 14 residues. The CDR3 DNA is TGTGCCAGCAGTCCCTACCAGGGAGGCTACGAGCAGTACTTC. Translating gives CASSPYQGGYEQYF.

This clone came up a few times. The chain carries TRBV11-2 and TRBJ1-1; no reliable D call. The CDR3 contains 13 residues. Germline CDR1 and CDR2: SGHAT and FQNNGV. V lost 6 bases and J lost 2, with 10 bases in between. The CDR3 DNA is TGTGCCAGCAGAGTATGGCGAAACACTGAAGCTTTCTTT. Translation gives CASRVWRNTEAFF.

The chain has TRBV5-1 and TRBJ1-3; D remains ambiguous. Germline V gives CDR1 SGHRS, CDR2 YFSETQ. CDR3 length: 15 amino acids. The ends were cut back, 4 bases at V and 0 bases at J, with 11 bases in the middle. The CDR3 spells CASSPDWNSGNTIYF. CDR3 DNA sequence: TGCGCCAGCAGCCCGGACTGGAACTCTGGAAACACCATATATTTT.

The V call is TRBV28, the J call TRBJ2-7; D possibly uses TRBD1 or TRBD2 (6 bases each). The CDR3 extends over 14 amino acids. CDR1 MDHEN and CDR2 SYDVKM come from the germline V gene. Trimming removed 3 bases at V and 4 bases at J, with 13 bases between. In DNA, the CDR3 is TGTGCCAGCAGTTTCGAGGGGGGCCCTTACGAGCAGTACTTC. Translating it yields CASSFEGGPYEQYF.

V and J are TRBV7-3 and TRBJ1-2; TRBD1 might be the D (5 bases). The CDR3 is 12 residues long. V was cut by 5 bases and J by 7 bases, with 11 bases left in between. The V gene's germline CDR1 is SGHTA and CDR2 FQGTGA. CDR3 in DNA: TGTGCCAGCAGCCATAATGGGGCTGGCTACACCTTC. Translating it yields CASSHNGAGYTF.

This sequence joins TRBV5-4 and TRBJ2-1, with D unclear. Germline loops: CDR1 SGHNT, CDR2 YYREEE (reference sequence). V lost 4 bases, J lost 6 bases, and 11 bases lay in between. The CDR3 is made up of 13 amino acids. CDR3 region: CASSPSPANEQFF. DNA of the CDR3: TGTGCCAGCAGCCCGAGCCCGGCCAATGAGCAGTTCTTC.

The count of this clone is one. The chain joins TRBV2 to TRBJ1-1; D perhaps matches TRBD1 (6 bases). V lost 4 bases, J lost 1 base, and 7 bases lay in between. CDR1 and CDR2 (germline): SNHLY, FYNNEI. The CDR3 has 13 amino acids. CDR3 protein: CASSARGNTEAFF. The CDR3 nucleotides read TGTGCCAGCAGTGCCAGGGGGAACACTGAAGCTTTCTTT.

The J gene is TRBJ1-2, the V gene TRBV5-1; D may be TRBD1 (5 bases). This CDR3 has 14 residues. The V and J ends lost 0 bases and 8 bases respectively, with 14 bases between them. Germline-derived CDR1 and CDR2 are SGHRS and YFSETQ. This chain's CDR3 is CASSLGHQGQGYTF. In DNA form, the CDR3 reads TGCGCCAGCAGCTTGGGGCATCAGGGCCAGGGCTACACCTTC. Filled out from reference TRBV5-1 and TRBJ1-2, the complete variable domain reads KAGVTQTPRYLIKTRGQQVTLSCSPISGHRSVSWYQQTPGQGLQFLFEYFSETQRNKGNFPGRFSGRQFSNSRSEMNVSTLELGDSALYLCASSLGHQGQGYTFGSGTRLTVV.

The chain uses TRBV25-1 and TRBJ2-1; D ambiguous. Germline CDR1 is MGHDK and CDR2 is SYGVNS. Trimming cost V 2 bases and J 10 bases, with 6 bases left between them. CDR3 length: 11 residues. CDR3 protein: CASSEGLEQFF. The CDR3 coding sequence is TGTGCCAGCAGTGAAGGCCTAGAGCAGTTCTTC.

The chain couples TRBV2 to TRBJ1-1; 10 bases align to TRBD1. The V and J ends lost 6 bases and 6 bases, in that order; junction bases with no gene match: 7. CDR1 SNHLY and CDR2 FYNNEI come from the germline V gene. CDR3 length equals 14 residues. CDR3 sequence: CASRPTGGAAEAFF. The CDR3 coding sequence is TGTGCCAGCAGACCGACAGGGGGCGCGGCTGAAGCTTTCTTT.

The chain recombines TRBV6-1 with TRBJ1-5; TRBD1 is a possible D gene (5 bases). The V end was cut by 1 base, the J end by 0 bases, with 10 bases between. CDR1 and CDR2 from the germline V gene are MNHNS and SASEGT. The CDR3 is 16 amino acids. The CDR3 sequence: CASSEGRGYSNQPQHF. CDR3 nucleotide sequence: TGTGCCAGCAGTGAAGGTCGGGGCTATAGCAATCAGCCCCAGCATTTT.

This clone was observed at least ten times. The chain combines TRBV10-3 with TRBJ1-5; perhaps TRBD1 as D (5 bases). The CDR3 length is 18 residues. Trimming removed 4 bases from V and 0 bases from J, with 19 bases in between. Germline V gene data show CDR1 as ENHRY and CDR2 as SYGVKD. The CDR3 loop is CAISGDRDGPNSNQPQHF. For the CDR3, the DNA is TGTGCCATCAGTGGTGACCGGGACGGACCTAATAGCAATCAGCCCCAGCATTTT.

This chain joins TRBV7-9 and TRBJ1-1; D is perhaps TRBD1 (5 bases). The CDR3 has 15 residues. V gave up 7 bases and J gave up 0 bases, with 15 bases separating them. Germline loops: CDR1 SEHNR, CDR2 FQNEAQ (reference sequence). DNA of the CDR3: TGTGCCAGCACCAAAATGGGGCAGCTGAACACTGAAGCTTTCTTT. Translation: CASTKMGQLNTEAFF.

The rearrangement joins TRBV19 to TRBJ1-2; TRBD1 matches at 8 bases. The V gene's germline CDR1 is LNHDA and CDR2 SQIVND (reference sequence). The trim removed 5 bases at V and 7 bases at J, leaving 9 bases unmatched. The CDR3 length is 14 residues. The CDR3 bases are TGTGCCAGTAGTCCTGCCGGACAGGGCGGTGGCTACACCTTC. Its translation is CASSPAGQGGGYTF.

V is TRBV5-8 and J is TRBJ2-1; D not resolved. Germline assignment: CDR1 SGHTS and CDR2 YDEGEE. This CDR3 contains 16 residues. Trimming shortened V by 5 bases and J by 1 base, and 16 bases separated the two germline ends. The CDR3 region has the DNA TGTGCCAGCAGGGACCCTCTGAGTGTGTCCTACAATGAGCAGTTCTTC. It encodes CASRDPLSVSYNEQFF.

The chain employs TRBV27 and TRBJ2-1, with TRBD1 matching 8 bases. Per the germline V gene, CDR1 is MNHEY and CDR2 is SMNVEV (reference sequence). The CDR3 is made up of 17 amino acids. The V and J ends lost 1 base and 9 bases, in that order; junction bases with no gene match: 14. CDR3 loop: CASSLLRGRGRWGEQFF. The CDR3 region has the DNA TGTGCCAGCAGTTTATTACGGGGCAGGGGGCGTTGGGGTGAGCAGTTCTTC.

V and J are TRBV30 and TRBJ1-5, with unresolved D. Trimming cost V 5 bases and J 7 bases, with 6 bases left between them. CDR1 is GTSNPN and CDR2 is SVGIG in the germline V gene (reference sequence). The CDR3 totals 10 residues. CDR3 nucleotides: TGTGCCTGGTACCTCCAGCCCCAGCATTTT. It translates to CAWYLQPQHF.

The genes are TRBV7-8 and TRBJ2-7, with D perhaps matching TRBD1 or TRBD2 (6 bases each). The V gene lost 3 bases and the J gene lost 3 bases, with 18 bases spanning the gap. The length of the CDR3 is 16 residues. The germline V gene encodes CDR1 SGHVS and CDR2 FQNEAQ. The DNA of the CDR3 is TGTGCCAGCAGCTTCCGGGGGCTGGACGGAAACTACGAGCAGTACTTC. It is translated as CASSFRGLDGNYEQYF.

The chain is built from TRBV18 and TRBJ2-5; TRBD2 is a possible D gene (7 bases). The CDR3 has 15 amino acids. From germline, CDR1 is KGHSH and CDR2 LQKENI. Trimming shortened V by 10 bases and J by 2 bases, and 20 bases separated the two germline ends. The CDR3 bases are TGTGCCACCCGCCCGGGGGGCGGAGTACAAGAGACCCAGTACTTC. It yields the protein CATRPGGGVQETQYF.

J is TRBJ1-6 and V is TRBV30; no reliable D call. Deletions cut 4 bases from V and 7 bases from J, with 23 bases between. CDR3 length: 17 amino acids. From germline, CDR1 is GTSNPN and CDR2 SVGIG (reference sequence). CDR3 sequence reads: CAWTSPLVGVWNSPLHF. For the CDR3, the DNA is TGTGCCTGGACCAGCCCCTTAGTCGGTGTCTGGAATTCACCCCTCCACTTT.

Concerning this clone itself: This sample includes further DNA sequences coding for the same CDR3. V gene TRBV9 combines with J gene TRBJ2-2, with TRBD1 matching over 9 bases. Germline CDR1 SGDLS, CDR2 YYNGEE. This CDR3 is built from 15 residues. The V gene end was trimmed by 0 bases and the J gene end by 4 bases; junction bases not matched to a gene: 1. CDR3 nucleotide sequence: TGTGCCAGCAGCGTAGGGGACAGGGTCACCGGGGAGCTGTTTTTT. Translation gives CASSVGDRVTGELFF.

The chain links TRBV28 to TRBJ2-7; the D gene could be TRBD1 or TRBD2 (6 bases each). V gave up 4 bases and J gave up 6 bases, with 10 bases separating them. This CDR3 contains 12 residues. Germline V gene sequence: CDR1 MDHEN, CDR2 SYDVKM. CDR3 sequence: CASSYGGVEQYF. The CDR3 DNA reads as TGTGCCAGCAGTTACGGGGGCGTCGAGCAGTACTTC.

This sequence joins TRBV29-1 and TRBJ1-2, with D possibly TRBD1 on 6 matching bases. Between the trimmed V and J ends, which lost 7 bases and 4 bases, there was a span of 19 bases. CDR1 and CDR2 from the germline V gene are SQVTM and ANQGSEA. The CDR3 sequence is 14 residues long. The chain's CDR3 is CSAERAGEGYGYTF. CDR3 in DNA: TGCAGCGCAGAAAGGGCAGGGGAGGGCTATGGCTACACCTTC.

The chain combines TRBV3-1 (or the pseudogene TRBV3-2) with TRBJ2-5; perhaps D is TRBD1 or TRBD2 (5 bases each). The V end was cut by 4 bases, the J end by 3 bases, with 15 bases between. This CDR3 is built from 15 residues. Germline CDR1 is LGHDT and CDR2 is YNNKEL (reference sequence). CDR3 nucleotides: TGTGCCAGCAGCCCGGGGAAGGGGCGGAAAGAGACCCAGTACTTC. It is translated as CASSPGKGRKETQYF.

The J gene is TRBJ2-3, the V gene TRBV20-1; 8 bases agree with TRBD1. CDR3 length equals 11 residues. In germline, CDR1 is DFQATT, CDR2 SNEGSKA (reference sequence). The V segment lost 6 bases and the J segment 8 bases; nucleotides outside the gene matches: 4. The CDR3 nucleotides read TGCAGTGCCGCCGACAGGGGTACGCAGTATTTT. Protein sequence: CSAADRGTQYF.

V is TRBV7-9 and J is TRBJ2-2; no firm D call. Deletions cut 5 bases from V and 3 bases from J, with 7 bases between. This CDR3 spans 13 amino acids. Germline V gene lookup returns CDR1 SEHNR and CDR2 FQNEAQ (reference sequence). This CDR3 reads CASSPLDTGELFF. The DNA of the CDR3 is TGTGCCAGCAGCCCACTCGACACCGGGGAGCTGTTTTTT.

The chain employs TRBV5-4 and TRBJ1-1; D gene unclear. Germline assignment: CDR1 SGHNT and CDR2 YYREEE (reference sequence). CDR3 length equals 13 residues. V dropped 2 bases and J dropped 0 bases, with 5 bases sitting between them. CDR3 residues: CASSFNMNTEAFF. The CDR3 DNA sequence: TGTGCCAGCAGCTTCAACATGAACACTGAAGCTTTCTTT.